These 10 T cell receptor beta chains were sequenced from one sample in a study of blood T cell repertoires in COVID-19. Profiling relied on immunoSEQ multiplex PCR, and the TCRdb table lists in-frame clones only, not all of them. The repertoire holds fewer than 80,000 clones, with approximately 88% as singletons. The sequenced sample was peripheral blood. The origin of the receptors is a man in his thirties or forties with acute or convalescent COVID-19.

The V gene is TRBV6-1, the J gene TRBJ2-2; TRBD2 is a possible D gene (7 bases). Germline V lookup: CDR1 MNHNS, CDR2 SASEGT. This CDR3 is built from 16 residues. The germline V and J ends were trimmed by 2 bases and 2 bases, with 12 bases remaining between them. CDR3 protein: CASSEFRGANTGELFF. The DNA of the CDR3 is TGTGCCAGCAGTGAATTCCGGGGGGCAAACACCGGGGAGCTGTTTTTT.

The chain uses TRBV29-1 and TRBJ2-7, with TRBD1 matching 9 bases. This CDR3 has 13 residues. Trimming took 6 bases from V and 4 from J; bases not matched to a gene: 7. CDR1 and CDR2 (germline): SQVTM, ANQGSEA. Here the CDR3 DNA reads TGCAGCGTCCCGGGACAGGGTGCGTACGAGCAGTACTTC. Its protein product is CSVPGQGAYEQYF.

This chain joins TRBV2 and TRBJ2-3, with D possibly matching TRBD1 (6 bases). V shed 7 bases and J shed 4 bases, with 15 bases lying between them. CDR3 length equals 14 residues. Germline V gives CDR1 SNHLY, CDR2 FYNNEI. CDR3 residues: CASKYTGPADTQYF. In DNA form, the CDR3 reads TGTGCCAGCAAATACACAGGGCCCGCAGATACGCAGTATTTT.

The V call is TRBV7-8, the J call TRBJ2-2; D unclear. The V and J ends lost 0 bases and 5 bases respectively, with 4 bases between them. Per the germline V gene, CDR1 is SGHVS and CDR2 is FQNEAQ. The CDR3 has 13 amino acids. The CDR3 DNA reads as TGTGCCAGCAGCTTAGCCGGTACCGGGGAGCTGTTTTTT. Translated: CASSLAGTGELFF.

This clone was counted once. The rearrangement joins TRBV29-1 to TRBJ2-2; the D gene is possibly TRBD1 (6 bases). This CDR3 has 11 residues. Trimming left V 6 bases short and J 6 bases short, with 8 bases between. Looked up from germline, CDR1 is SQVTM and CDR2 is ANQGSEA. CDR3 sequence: CSVQGPGELFF. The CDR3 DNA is TGCAGCGTACAGGGACCCGGGGAGCTGTTTTTT.

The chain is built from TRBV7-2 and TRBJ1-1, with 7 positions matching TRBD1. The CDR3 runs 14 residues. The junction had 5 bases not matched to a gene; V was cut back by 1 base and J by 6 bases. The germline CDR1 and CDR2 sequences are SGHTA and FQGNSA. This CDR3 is CASSLDFGTAEAFF. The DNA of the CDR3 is TGTGCCAGCAGCTTAGATTTTGGGACAGCTGAAGCTTTCTTT.

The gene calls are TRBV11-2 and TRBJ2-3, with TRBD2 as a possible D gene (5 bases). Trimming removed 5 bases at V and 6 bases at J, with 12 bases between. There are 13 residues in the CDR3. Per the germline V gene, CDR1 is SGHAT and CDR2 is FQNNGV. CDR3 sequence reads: CASSPGMGDTQYF. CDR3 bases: TGTGCCAGCAGCCCCGGGATGGGGGATACGCAGTATTTT.

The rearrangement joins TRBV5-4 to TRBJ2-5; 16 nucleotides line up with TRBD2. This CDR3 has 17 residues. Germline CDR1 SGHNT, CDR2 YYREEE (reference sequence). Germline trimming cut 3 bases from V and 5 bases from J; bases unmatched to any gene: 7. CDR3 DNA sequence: TGTGCCAGCAGCTCCGGGACTAGCGGGAGGGGGTGGGAGACCCAGTACTTC. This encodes CASSSGTSGRGWETQYF.

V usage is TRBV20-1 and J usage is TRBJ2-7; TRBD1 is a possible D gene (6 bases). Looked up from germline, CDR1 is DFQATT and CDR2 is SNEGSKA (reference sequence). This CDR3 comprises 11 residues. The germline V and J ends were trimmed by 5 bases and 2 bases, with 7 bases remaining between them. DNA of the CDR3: TGCAGTGCTGAGGGGGCCTACGAGCAGTACTTC. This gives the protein CSAEGAYEQYF.

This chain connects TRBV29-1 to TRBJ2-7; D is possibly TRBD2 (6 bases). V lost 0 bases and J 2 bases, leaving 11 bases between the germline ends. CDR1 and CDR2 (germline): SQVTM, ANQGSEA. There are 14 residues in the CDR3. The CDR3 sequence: CSVEDTAGPYEQYF. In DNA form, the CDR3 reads TGCAGCGTTGAAGATACAGCGGGCCCCTACGAGCAGTACTTC.